A selection of T cell receptor beta chains follows, all from one sample in a study of T cells in Graves' hyperthyroidism and ophthalmopathy. One entry per CDR3 protein results from TCRdb running MiXCR on the multiplex PCR reads. The sample lists 550,000 to 600,000 distinct CDR3 sequences; 13% to 15% were seen once. The sequencing input was blood. The receptors here all came from a woman between 18 and 29 years old with Graves' ophthalmopathy. CDR3s include the opening cysteine and the closing phenylalanine or tryptophan. The D gene is left open where the match is weak. Size is omitted from some rows. Given values are once, few, many or a class for expanded clones.

TRBV5-6	TRBJ2-7	NA	few	CASSSTGPREQYF	TGTGCCAGCAGTTCGACAGGCCCTCGGGAGCAGTACTTC
TRBV20-1	TRBJ1-2	TRBD1	many	CSATGTGFYGYTF	TGCAGTGCAACCGGGACAGGGTTCTATGGCTACACCTTC
TRBV12-3/TRBV12-4	TRBJ1-2	NA	many	CASSTGYSNYGYTF	TGTGCCAGCAGTACAGGGTATTCTAACTATGGCTACACCTTC
TRBV9	TRBJ1-4	NA	many	CASSVEDSLNEKLFF	TGTGCCAGCAGCGTAGAGGACAGTCTAAATGAAAAACTGTTTTTT
TRBV3-1	TRBJ2-7	NA	many	CASSQDEPKRVHEQYF	TGTGCCAGCAGCCAAGATGAGCCAAAGCGGGTCCACGAGCAGTACTTC
TRBV2	TRBJ2-7	NA	many	CASSEGQYEQYF	TGTGCCAGCAGTGAAGGGCAGTACGAGCAGTACTTC
TRBV24-1	TRBJ2-3	TRBD1	many	CATSESGQGLDTQYF	TGTGCCACCAGTGAGTCCGGACAGGGTTTAGATACGCAGTATTTT
TRBV2	TRBJ1-1	TRBD1	many	CASSSLGQPKNTEAFF	TGTGCCAGCAGTAGTTTGGGACAGCCGAAGAACACTGAAGCTTTCTTT
TRBV7-2	TRBJ2-3	TRBD1	NA	CASILGAGGFEDTQYF	TGTGCCAGCATCCTCGGGGCAGGGGGCTTCGAAGATACGCAGTATTTT
TRBV28	TRBJ2-7	TRBD1	many	CAIQQGADYEQYF	TGTGCCATACAACAGGGGGCCGACTACGAGCAGTACTTC
TRBV7-9	TRBJ2-3	TRBD1	many	CASSPDRGSRTDTQYF	TGTGCCAGCAGCCCAGACAGGGGTAGTAGGACAGATACGCAGTATTTT
TRBV20-1	TRBJ2-1	NA	many	CSARIQGNEQFF	TGCAGTGCTAGAATACAGGGCAATGAGCAGTTCTTC
TRBV10-2	TRBJ2-6	NA	NA	CASSPGLYSGANVLTF	TGCGCCAGCAGTCCCGGACTTTACTCTGGGGCCAACGTCCTGACTTTC
TRBV7-2	TRBJ1-2	TRBD1	few	CASSNSQGERGYTF	TGTGCCAGCAGCAATTCGCAGGGGGAGAGGGGCTACACCTTC
TRBV7-9	TRBJ2-7	NA	few	CASSWGGGGQALEQYF	TGTGCCAGCAGCTGGGGGGGGGGGGGCCAAGCTCTCGAGCAGTACTTC
TRBV7-9	TRBJ2-1	NA	many	CASSSSRTTGYNEQFF	TGTGCCAGCAGCTCGTCCCGAACAACGGGCTACAATGAGCAGTTCTTC
TRBV20-1	TRBJ2-5	TRBD2	many	CSADRMGLAGAAGYQETQYF	TGCAGTGCTGACCGTATGGGACTAGCGGGAGCAGCGGGGTACCAAGAGACCCAGTACTTC
TRBV20-1	TRBJ1-2	NA	NA	CSARDGGAYGYTF	TGCAGTGCTAGAGATGGGGGAGCCTATGGCTACACCTTC
TRBV6-5	TRBJ1-1	TRBD1	many	CASSYSNSGTGRTEAFF	TGTGCCAGCAGTTACTCGAATAGTGGGACAGGGAGAACTGAAGCTTTCTTT
TRBV3-1	TRBJ2-1	TRBD2	many	CASSRSGRGYNEQFF	TGTGCCAGCAGCCGCAGCGGGAGAGGCTACAATGAGCAGTTCTTC
TRBV20-1	TRBJ1-1	NA	many	CSASPRGRAEAFF	TGCAGTGCTAGCCCCAGAGGCAGGGCTGAAGCTTTCTTT
TRBV4-1	TRBJ2-7	NA	few	CASSQVPPGREQYF	TGCGCCAGCAGCCAGGTCCCTCCGGGTAGAGAGCAGTACTTC
TRBV27	TRBJ1-2	NA	many	CASSLSAANYGYTF	TGTGCCAGCAGTTTATCCGCAGCTAACTATGGCTACACCTTC
TRBV12-3/TRBV12-4	TRBJ2-1	TRBD2	few	CASVASGRTEEYNEQFF	TGTGCCTCGGTGGCTAGCGGGAGGACCGAGGAGTACAATGAGCAGTTCTTC
TRBV6-1	TRBJ2-3	NA	many	CASSGGTRASTDTQYF	TGTGCCAGCAGTGGGGGGACTCGAGCTAGCACAGATACGCAGTATTTT
TRBV6-4	TRBJ1-3	TRBD1	many	CASSETGFADSGNTIYF	TGTGCCAGCAGTGAGACAGGGTTTGCTGACTCTGGAAACACCATATATTTT
TRBV28	TRBJ2-2	NA	many	CASSSDPLGGELFF	TGTGCCAGCAGTTCGGACCCCTTGGGGGGGGAGCTGTTTTTT